This record covers a single TCR beta chain. Some clones are missing from TCRdb's copy, which holds only in-frame ones; the method was immunoSEQ multiplex PCR. The table includes fewer than 200,000 clones, over 75% detected once. The sample belongs to a study of blood T cell repertoires in COVID-19. In assigning cohorts, the study relied on participant-reported clinical history. The CDR3 is 11 residues long. With 6 bases removed from V and 8 bases from J, the gap between germline ends came to 10 bases. CDR1 MNHEY and CDR2 SVGAGI come from the germline V gene. Sequenced sample: PBMCs or T cells enriched from blood (not recorded which). This chain uses TRBV6-5 with TRBJ1-1; possible D gene TRBD1, 6 bases. This clonotype was obtained from a woman aged 18-29 years who had recovered from COVID-19. CDR3 amino acids: CASSRRGEAFF. CDR3 sequence (DNA): TGTGCCAGCAGCCGAAGGGGGGAAGCTTTCTTT.